Below, 2 T cell receptor beta chains from the same sample are listed, as sequenced in a study of human T cells and chemical hapten exposure. TCRdb processed the RACE reads anew with MiXCR; each CDR3 protein has one entry. The profile covers some 170,000 distinct CDR3 sequences, with about a quarter appearing a single time and roughly 2.2% taken by the ten largest. The time point here: patch test 3, about 24 weeks after DPC sensitization. Stated treatment: therapeutic diphenylcyclopropenone sensitization with weekly scalp DPC. Sequenced here: whole blood, sampled in connection with sensitization to the hapten diphenylcyclopropenone (DPC). These receptors came from a woman between 18 and 30 years old with alopecia areata. Some clones in this sample may be carry-over from other donors' samples.

This clonotype was detected a few times. The V call is TRBV4-3, the J call TRBJ1-1, with unresolved D. The CDR3 has 14 amino acids. CDR1 is LGHNA and CDR2 is YSLEER in the germline V gene. V dropped 0 bases and J dropped 3 bases, with 8 bases sitting between them. The CDR3 loop reads CASSQDPEHTEAFF. DNA for the CDR3: TGCGCCAGCAGCCAAGATCCGGAACACACTGAAGCTTTCTTT.

The CDR3 DNA is TGTGCCAGCAGTTTAGTCAGGACGGTGAACACCGGGGAGCTGTTTTTT. Protein: CASSLVRTVNTGELFF. The chain carries TRBV12-3 or TRBV12-4 and TRBJ2-2, with no clear D. The CDR3 is made up of 16 amino acids. Between the trimmed V and J ends, which lost 1 base and 1 base, there was a span of 10 bases.